The next 5 T cell receptor beta chains were all read from a single sample in a study of T cell repertoires in cytomegalovirus infection. TCRdb passed the reads through MiXCR, listing each CDR3 protein once. The data hold fewer than 200,000 distinct CDR3 sequences, with around 15% observed a single time. Sequenced: PBMCs. Receptor source: a human donor in good health (CMV status not recorded). Some clones in this sample may be carry-over from other donors' samples.

In its sample, this clonotype was seen many times. This chain joins TRBV7-2 and TRBJ2-1; D assignment may be TRBD1 or TRBD2 (5 bases each). Germline CDR1 is SGHTA and CDR2 is FQGNSA. The CDR3 covers 13 residues. V lost 2 bases to trimming and J lost 9 bases, with 11 bases between them. As DNA, the CDR3 is TGTGCCAGCAGCTTAAAGGGTGGGGGTGAGCAGTTCTTC. This codes for CASSLKGGGEQFF.

This clonotype was seen repeatedly, ten times or more. A junction end diverges from the germline sequence, so it may reflect a read error. The chain couples TRBV7-7 to TRBJ2-2; perhaps TRBD2 as D (5 bases). The CDR3 totals 16 residues. The germline CDR1 and CDR2 sequences are SSHAT and FNYEAQ (reference sequence). The CDR3 sequence: CASSLVGGETTGELFF. The CDR3 DNA reads as TGTGCTAGCAGCTTAGTTGGTGGGGAGACCACCGGGGAGCTGTTTTTT.

This clonotype was recorded at least ten times. The chain combines TRBV7-6 with TRBJ1-6, with D unclear. CDR1 and CDR2 from the germline V gene are SGHVS and FNYEAQ. V dropped 1 base and J dropped 0 bases, with 7 bases sitting between them. The CDR3 extends over 16 amino acids. The CDR3, as DNA: TGTGCCAGCAGCTTAGTCAGGAGCTCCTATAATTCACCCCTCCACTTT. This codes for CASSLVRSSYNSPLHF. Variable domain in full (rest from reference TRBV7-6 and TRBJ1-6): GAGVSQSPRYKVTKRGQDVALRCDPISGHVSLYWYRQALGQGPEFLTYFNYEAQQDKSGLPNDRFSAERPEGSISTLTIQRTEQRDSAMYRCASSLVRSSYNSPLHFGNGTRLTVT.

This clonotype has at least ten counts. V usage is TRBV11-2 and J usage is TRBJ1-2, with a tentative D call TRBD1 (6 bases). CDR1 is SGHAT and CDR2 is FQNNGV in the germline V gene. V was shortened by 5 bases and J by 7 bases, with 17 bases between the two germline ends. CDR3 length: 14 amino acids. In DNA, the CDR3 is TGTGCCAGCAGCCCCCTGGACAGTCTGCGTGGCTACACCTTC. Translated: CASSPLDSLRGYTF.

This clonotype has more than one count but fewer than ten. V gene TRBV7-3 combines with J gene TRBJ1-2; possible D gene TRBD1, 5 bases. This CDR3 is 13 amino acids long. CDR1 and CDR2 (germline): SGHTA, FQGTGA. V lost 3 bases, J lost 5 bases, and 10 bases lay in between. CDR3 residues: CASSFGTGYGYTF. CDR3 coding DNA: TGTGCCAGCAGCTTTGGGACGGGATATGGCTACACCTTC.